Presented here are 11 T cell receptor beta chains from one specimen sequenced in a study of technical replicates of blood from several donors (dated by TCRdb to the late 2010s). Library creation used the immunoSEQ multiplex PCR assay. Here the immuneACCESS table is served through TCRdb, limited to in-frame sequences with V and J called. Missing clones are a known gap in these copies; in checked studies unresolved V genes cover under half, and the rest lacks a known reason. The sample records tens of thousands of clones, around 94% of which are singletons. The biggest ten clones account for under 0.3% of the sample. The material sequenced was T cells isolated from PBMCs. These TCRs come from a human donor in good health.

This rearrangement joins TRBV5-1 to TRBJ2-5, with TRBD1 matching 8 bases. The junction had 10 bases not matched to a gene; V was cut back by 1 base and J by 5 bases. Per germline, CDR1 SGHRS and CDR2 YFSETQ. The CDR3 is 16 amino acids. The CDR3 spells CASSLRSDRGVETQYF. The CDR3 coding sequence is TGCGCCAGCAGCTTGCGATCAGACAGGGGAGTCGAGACCCAGTACTTC.

This chain links TRBV6-1 with TRBJ2-1; D call uncertain. This CDR3 has 17 amino acids. Germline V gene data show CDR1 as MNHNS and CDR2 as SASEGT. V lost 2 bases and J lost 2, with 16 bases in between. In nucleotides, the CDR3 is TGTGCCAGCAGTGAATTCGGGTTGGGTCACCCCTACAATGAGCAGTTCTTC. This gives the protein CASSEFGLGHPYNEQFF.

V is TRBV19 and J is TRBJ1-1, with D possibly matching TRBD1 (6 bases). V shed 6 bases and J shed 5 bases, with 19 bases lying between them. The CDR3 has 15 residues. Germline loops: CDR1 LNHDA, CDR2 SQIVND (reference sequence). The CDR3 here is CASRERQARVTEAFF. CDR3 bases: TGTGCCAGTAGAGAAAGACAGGCCCGCGTTACTGAAGCTTTCTTT.

The chain's CDR3 is CASSLVSAGNTEAFF. CDR3 bases: TGCGCCAGCAGCTTGGTCTCGGCGGGGAACACTGAAGCTTTCTTT. V gene TRBV5-1 combines with J gene TRBJ1-1; D remains ambiguous. Trimming pared 0 bases from V and 1 base from J, leaving 10 bases between. The CDR3 covers 15 residues. CDR1 is SGHRS and CDR2 is YFSETQ in the germline V gene.

This chain connects TRBV18 to TRBJ2-4, with 8 bases fitting TRBD2. V was clipped by 0 bases and J by 1 base; unmatched bases: 8. Per germline, CDR1 KGHSH and CDR2 LQKENI. The length of the CDR3 is 18 residues. The CDR3 sequence: CASSPPPGGSMAKNIQYF. CDR3 nucleotide sequence: TGTGCCAGCTCACCACCCCCGGGAGGGTCTATGGCCAAAAACATTCAGTACTTC.

This clone was observed a single time. This chain connects TRBV30 to TRBJ1-2; 9 bases are shared with TRBD1. V lost 0 bases to trimming and J lost 7 bases; unmatched junction nucleotides: 3. Germline V gene lookup returns CDR1 GTSNPN and CDR2 SVGIG (reference sequence). This CDR3 comprises 13 residues. CDR3 loop: CAWSVGTGIGYTF. CDR3 in DNA: TGTGCCTGGAGTGTAGGGACAGGGATTGGCTACACCTTC.

The V gene is TRBV5-6, the J gene TRBJ2-5; TRBD2 matches at 9 bases. This CDR3 comprises 16 residues. With V trimmed by 1 base and J by 5 bases, 9 bases remained unmatched. Per germline, CDR1 SGHDT and CDR2 YYEEEE. The CDR3 DNA follows: TGTGCCAGCAGCTTGTTCTTAGCGGGAGAGGGGGAGACCCAGTACTTC. It specifies CASSLFLAGEGETQYF.

The chain links TRBV7-2 to TRBJ1-5; the D is unclear. V lost 3 bases and J 0 bases, leaving 3 bases between the germline ends. CDR1 is SGHTA and CDR2 is FQGNSA in the germline V gene. The CDR3 runs to 13 residues. The DNA of the CDR3 is TGTGCCAGCAGCTTCCGTAGCAATCAGCCCCAGCATTTT. This codes for CASSFRSNQPQHF.

The V gene is TRBV5-4, the J gene TRBJ2-6; D gene ambiguous. V shed 1 base and J shed 5 bases, with 7 bases lying between them. There are 14 residues in the CDR3. In germline, CDR1 is SGHNT, CDR2 YYREEE (reference sequence). CDR3 residues: CASSLRLRANVLTF. Written as DNA, the CDR3 is TGTGCCAGCAGCTTGCGTTTAAGGGCCAACGTCCTGACTTTC.

This clone is a singleton in its sample. This sequence joins TRBV10-2 and TRBJ1-5; D not certain. V was pared by 3 bases and J by 4 bases, with 7 bases between. Germline CDR1 is WSHSY and CDR2 is SAAADI. The CDR3 is 13 residues long. CDR3 in amino acids: CASSDPGNQPQHF. Written as DNA, the CDR3 is TGCGCCAGCAGTGATCCGGGGAATCAGCCCCAGCATTTT.

The chain joins TRBV5-6 to TRBJ2-5; the D is unclear. V was cut by 0 bases and J by 1 base, with 10 bases left in between. The CDR3 is made up of 15 amino acids. Germline assignment: CDR1 SGHDT and CDR2 YYEEEE. The CDR3 region is CASSLDPIPQETQYF. CDR3 bases: TGTGCCAGCAGCTTGGACCCTATTCCCCAAGAGACCCAGTACTTC.